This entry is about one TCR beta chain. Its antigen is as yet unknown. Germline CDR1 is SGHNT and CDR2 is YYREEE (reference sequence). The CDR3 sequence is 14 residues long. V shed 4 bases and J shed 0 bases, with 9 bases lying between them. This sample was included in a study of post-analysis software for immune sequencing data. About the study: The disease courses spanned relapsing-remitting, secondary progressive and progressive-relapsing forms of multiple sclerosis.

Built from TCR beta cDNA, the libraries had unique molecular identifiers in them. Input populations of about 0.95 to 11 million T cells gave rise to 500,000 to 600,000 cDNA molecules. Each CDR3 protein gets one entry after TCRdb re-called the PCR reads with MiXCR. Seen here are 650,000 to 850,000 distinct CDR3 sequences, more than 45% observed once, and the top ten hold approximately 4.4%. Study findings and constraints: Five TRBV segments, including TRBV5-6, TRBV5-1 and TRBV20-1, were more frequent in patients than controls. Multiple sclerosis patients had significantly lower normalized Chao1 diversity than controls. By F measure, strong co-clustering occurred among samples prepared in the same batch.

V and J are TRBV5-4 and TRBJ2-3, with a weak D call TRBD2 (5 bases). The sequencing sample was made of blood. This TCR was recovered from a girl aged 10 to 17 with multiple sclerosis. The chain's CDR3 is CASSGADSTDTQYF. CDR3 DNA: TGTGCCAGCAGCGGAGCGGATAGCACAGATACGCAGTATTTT.